The clone carrying this T cell receptor beta chain showed up many times. Its antigen is still unknown. This CDR3 region has 17 residues. V dropped 4 bases and J dropped 1; count of bases not matched to a gene: 8. Per the germline V gene, CDR1 is SGHNT and CDR2 is YYREEE (reference sequence). This entry is derived from a study of prognosis after radiotherapy for stage I lung cancer. Study-wide background: The study gave no patient concurrent therapy with stereotactic body radiotherapy.

Two-round multiplex PCR on genomic DNA was the method by which TCR beta CDR3 was amplified. Primers specific to each TRBV and TRBJ gene were used in first-round PCR. TCRdb re-analysed the multiplex PCR reads in MiXCR, keeping a single row per CDR3 protein. Counted here are under 13,000 distinct CDR3 sequences, roughly 51% occurring once; the ten biggest clones make up 7% to 7.5%. Overall study results and limits: Samples before stereotactic body radiation therapy had more unique TCR clones (median around 10,000 versus 6,900). Post-treatment Shannon entropy following stereotactic body radiation therapy was lower among patients who developed distant metastases.

The rearrangement joins TRBV5-4 to TRBJ2-5; 12 positions match TRBD1. The sequencing used PBMCs, collected before or after stereotactic body radiation therapy (not recorded which). The origin of this receptor is a donor aged 50 or older with non-small cell lung cancer. The CDR3 here is CASSRGTGGSVQETQYF. The DNA for the CDR3 is TGTGCCAGCAGCCGCGGGACAGGGGGCAGCGTCCAAGAGACCCAGTACTTC. Combining the CDR3 with reference TRBV5-4 and TRBJ2-5 gives the whole variable domain ETGVTQSPTHLIKTRGQQVTLRCSSQSGHNTVSWYQQALGQGPQFIFQYYREEENGRGNFPPRFSGLQFPNYSSELNVNALELDDSALYLCASSRGTGGSVQETQYFGPGTRLLVL.